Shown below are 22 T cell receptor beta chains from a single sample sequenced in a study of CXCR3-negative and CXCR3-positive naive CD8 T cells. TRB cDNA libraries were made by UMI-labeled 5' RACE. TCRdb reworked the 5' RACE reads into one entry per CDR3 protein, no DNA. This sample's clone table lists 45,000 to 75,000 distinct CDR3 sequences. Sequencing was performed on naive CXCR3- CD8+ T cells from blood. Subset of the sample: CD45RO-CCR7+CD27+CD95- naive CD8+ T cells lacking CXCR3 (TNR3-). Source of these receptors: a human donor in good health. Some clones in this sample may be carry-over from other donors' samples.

CDR3 in amino acids: CASSQDGQGDTEAFF. The chain joins TRBV4-1 to TRBJ1-1; TCRdb calls TRBD1, which cannot be checked without DNA. This CDR3 is built from 15 residues. Germline CDR1 is MGHRA and CDR2 is YSYEKL.

The CDR3: CASSPGQGASEQYF. The chain carries TRBV6-5 and TRBJ2-7; without DNA, the TCRdb call of TRBD1 cannot be checked. This CDR3 spans 14 amino acids. Germline loops: CDR1 MNHEY, CDR2 SVGAGI.

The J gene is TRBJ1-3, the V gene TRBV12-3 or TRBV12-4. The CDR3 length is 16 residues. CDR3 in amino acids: CASSFWQPSSGNTIYF.

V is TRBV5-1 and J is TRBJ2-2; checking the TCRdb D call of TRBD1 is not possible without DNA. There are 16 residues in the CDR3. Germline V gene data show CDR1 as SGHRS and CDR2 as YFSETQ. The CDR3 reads CASSLDVTGGVGELFF.

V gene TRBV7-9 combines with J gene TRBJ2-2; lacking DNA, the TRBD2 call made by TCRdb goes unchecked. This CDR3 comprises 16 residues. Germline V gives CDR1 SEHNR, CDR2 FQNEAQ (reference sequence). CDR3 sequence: CASSSLAGRDSGELFF. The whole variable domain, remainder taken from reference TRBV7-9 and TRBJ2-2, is DTGVSQNPRHKITKRGQNVTFRCDPISEHNRLYWYRQTLGQGPEFLTYFQNEAQLEKSRLLSDRFSAERPKGSFSTLEIQRTEQGDSAMYLCASSSLAGRDSGELFFGEGSRLTVL.

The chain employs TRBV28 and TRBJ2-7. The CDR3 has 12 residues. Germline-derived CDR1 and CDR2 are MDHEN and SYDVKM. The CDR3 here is CASNIGSYEQYF.

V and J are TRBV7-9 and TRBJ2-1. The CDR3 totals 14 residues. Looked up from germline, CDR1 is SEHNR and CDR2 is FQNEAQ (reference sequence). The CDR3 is CASSLGSTGNEQFF.

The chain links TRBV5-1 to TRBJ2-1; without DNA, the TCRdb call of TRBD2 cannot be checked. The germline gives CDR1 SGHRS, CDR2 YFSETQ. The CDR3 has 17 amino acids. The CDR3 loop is CASSLSAAAGFGNEQFF.

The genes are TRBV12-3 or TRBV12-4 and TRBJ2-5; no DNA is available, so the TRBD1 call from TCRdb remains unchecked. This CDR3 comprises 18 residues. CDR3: CASSLATGLGEMQETQYF.

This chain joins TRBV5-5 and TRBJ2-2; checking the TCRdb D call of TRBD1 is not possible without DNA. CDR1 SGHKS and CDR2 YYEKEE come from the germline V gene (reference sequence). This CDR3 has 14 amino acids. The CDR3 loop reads CASSLPGRPGELFF.

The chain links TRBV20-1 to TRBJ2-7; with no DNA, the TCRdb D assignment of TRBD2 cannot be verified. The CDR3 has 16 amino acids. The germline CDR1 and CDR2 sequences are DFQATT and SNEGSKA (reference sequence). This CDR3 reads CSANPRGSGNIYEQYF.

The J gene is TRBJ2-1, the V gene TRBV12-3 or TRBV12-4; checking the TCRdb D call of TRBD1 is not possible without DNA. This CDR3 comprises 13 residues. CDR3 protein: CASSVDSYNEQFF.

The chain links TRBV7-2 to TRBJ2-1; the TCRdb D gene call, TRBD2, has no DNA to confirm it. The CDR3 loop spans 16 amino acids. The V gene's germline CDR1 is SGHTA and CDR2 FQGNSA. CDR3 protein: CASSWTSGGTDNEQFF.

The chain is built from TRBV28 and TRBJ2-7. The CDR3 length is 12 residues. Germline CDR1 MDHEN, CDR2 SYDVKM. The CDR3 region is CASSHASYEQYF.

The CDR3 protein is CSVEGDSEETQYF. The chain joins TRBV29-1 to TRBJ2-5; TCRdb returns TRBD1, unconfirmable since there is no DNA. CDR3 length equals 13 residues. Germline lookup yields CDR1 SQVTM and CDR2 ANQGSEA. The complete variable domain, with remaining parts taken from reference TRBV29-1 and TRBJ2-5, reads SAVISQKPSRDICQRGTSLTIQCQVDSQVTMMFWYRQQPGQSLTLIATANQGSEATYESGFVIDKFPISRPNLTFSTLTVSNMSPEDSSIYLCSVEGDSEETQYFGPGTRLLVL.

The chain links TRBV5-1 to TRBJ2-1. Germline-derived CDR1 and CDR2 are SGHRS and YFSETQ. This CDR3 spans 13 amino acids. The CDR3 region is CASSLDRSNEQFF.

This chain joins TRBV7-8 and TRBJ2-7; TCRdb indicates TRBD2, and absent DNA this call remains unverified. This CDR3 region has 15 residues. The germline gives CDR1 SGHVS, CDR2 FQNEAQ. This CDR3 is CASSETSGSAKEQYF. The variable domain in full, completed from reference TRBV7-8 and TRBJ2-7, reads GAGVSQSPRYKVAKRGQDVALRCDPISGHVSLFWYQQALGQGPEFLTYFQNEAQLDKSGLPSDRFFAERPEGSVSTLKIQRTQQEDSAVYLCASSETSGSAKEQYFGPGTRLTVT.

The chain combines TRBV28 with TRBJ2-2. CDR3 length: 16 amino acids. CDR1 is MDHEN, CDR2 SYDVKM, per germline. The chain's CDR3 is CASSLRGLPNTGELFF.

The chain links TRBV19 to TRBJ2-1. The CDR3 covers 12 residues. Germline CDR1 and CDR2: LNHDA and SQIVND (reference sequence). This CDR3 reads CASSISDSEQFF.

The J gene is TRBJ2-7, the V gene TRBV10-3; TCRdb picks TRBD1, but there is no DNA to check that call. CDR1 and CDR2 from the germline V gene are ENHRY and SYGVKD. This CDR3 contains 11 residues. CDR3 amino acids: CAISEGREETF.

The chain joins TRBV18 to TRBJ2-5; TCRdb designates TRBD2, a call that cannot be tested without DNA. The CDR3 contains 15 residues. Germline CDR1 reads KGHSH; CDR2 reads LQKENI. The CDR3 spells CASSPTGTTQETQYF.

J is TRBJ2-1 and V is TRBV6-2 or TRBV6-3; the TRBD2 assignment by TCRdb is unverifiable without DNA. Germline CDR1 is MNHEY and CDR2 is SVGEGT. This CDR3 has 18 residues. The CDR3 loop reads CASSYFPLDGGARNEQFF.